This TCR beta chain originates from a study of shared clonotypes between healthy human individuals. General observations from the study: What naive subsets generally showed was a larger estimated richness than memory subsets showed.

Healthy and HIV-negative, the adult donors had no recent acute infections or vaccinations. V lost 5 bases and J lost 2, with 13 bases in between. This CDR3 has 14 residues. CDR1 SGHAT and CDR2 FQNNGV come from the germline V gene. The genomic DNA of each subset was split evenly across several immunoSEQ plates. Libraries were prepared by immunoSEQ multiplex PCR; TCRdb keeps only in-frame clonotypes and omits some of them. The sample records over a million clones, more than 75% being singletons. Note on this clone: Its cognate antigen is unknown.

Sequencing was carried out using memory CD4+ T cells from PBMCs. The subset here: CD45RA-negative fraction. The chain is built from TRBV11-2 and TRBJ2-7, with TRBD1 as a possible D gene (5 bases). The sequence came from a man aged 18-30 years in good health. Some clones in this sample may be carry-over from other donors' samples. The CDR3 coding sequence is TGTGCCAGCAGCCTACAGGACGGACCCTACGAGCAGTACTTC. Protein sequence: CASSLQDGPYEQYF.